This T cell receptor beta chain appears in the sequencing data of a study of tissue T cells after allogeneic stem cell transplantation. This clone was seen just once. Germline CDR1 reads SNHLY; CDR2 reads FYNNEI. CDR3 length: 11 amino acids. Between the trimmed V and J ends, which lost 7 bases and 7 bases, there was a span of 8 bases. The data were produced by immunoSEQ multiplex PCR, yet TCRdb's version contains in-frame clones alone and is incomplete. Among several hundred clones listed, about three quarters were seen once. The specimen was duodenal tissue, collected at autopsy. The origin of this receptor is a female patient aged 35 to 75 with steroid-refractory graft-versus-host disease after an allogeneic stem cell transplant. The graft donor may have given rise to some T cells. The chain recombines TRBV2 with TRBJ2-4; D unresolved. DNA for the CDR3: TGTGCCAGCATTTGGGCCAACATTCAGTACTTC. Translating gives CASIWANIQYF.